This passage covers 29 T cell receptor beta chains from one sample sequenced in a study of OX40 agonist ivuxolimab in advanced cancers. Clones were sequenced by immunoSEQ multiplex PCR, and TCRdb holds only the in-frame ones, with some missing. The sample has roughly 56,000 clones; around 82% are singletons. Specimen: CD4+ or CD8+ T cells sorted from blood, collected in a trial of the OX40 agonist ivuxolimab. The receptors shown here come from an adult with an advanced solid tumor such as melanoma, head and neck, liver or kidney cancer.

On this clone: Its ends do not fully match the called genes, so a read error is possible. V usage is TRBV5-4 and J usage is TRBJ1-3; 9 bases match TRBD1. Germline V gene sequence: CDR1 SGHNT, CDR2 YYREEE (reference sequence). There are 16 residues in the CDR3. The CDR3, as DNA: TGCGCCAGCAGCCAGCTATACAGGGGGCCTAGAAACACCATATATTTT. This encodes CASSQLYRGPRNTIYF. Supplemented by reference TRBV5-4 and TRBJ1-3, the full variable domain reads ETGVTQSPTHLIKTRGQQVTLRCSSQSGHNTVSWYQQALGQGPQFIFQYYREEENGRGNFPPRFSGLQFPNYSSELNVNALELDDSALYLCASSQLYRGPRNTIYFGEGSWLTVV.

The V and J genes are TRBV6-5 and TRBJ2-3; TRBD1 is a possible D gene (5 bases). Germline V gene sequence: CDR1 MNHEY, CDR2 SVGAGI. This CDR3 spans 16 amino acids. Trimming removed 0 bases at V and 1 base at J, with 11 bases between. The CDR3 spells CASSYSIGAGTDTQYF. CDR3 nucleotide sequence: TGTGCCAGCAGTTACTCGATAGGGGCTGGCACAGATACGCAGTATTTT.

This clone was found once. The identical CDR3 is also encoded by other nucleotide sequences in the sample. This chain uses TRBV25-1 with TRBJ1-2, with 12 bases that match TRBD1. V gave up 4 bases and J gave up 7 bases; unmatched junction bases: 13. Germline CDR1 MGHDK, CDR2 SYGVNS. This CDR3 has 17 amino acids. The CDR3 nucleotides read TGTGCCAGCAGTGTCACCGGGACAGGGGGCTTTCGCGCTGGCTACACCTTC. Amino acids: CASSVTGTGGFRAGYTF.

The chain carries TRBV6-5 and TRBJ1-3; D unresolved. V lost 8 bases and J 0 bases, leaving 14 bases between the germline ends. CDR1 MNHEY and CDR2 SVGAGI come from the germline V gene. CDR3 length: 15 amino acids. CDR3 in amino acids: CASGRVTSSGNTIYF. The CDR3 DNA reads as TGTGCCAGCGGCCGGGTGACTAGCTCTGGAAACACCATATATTTT.

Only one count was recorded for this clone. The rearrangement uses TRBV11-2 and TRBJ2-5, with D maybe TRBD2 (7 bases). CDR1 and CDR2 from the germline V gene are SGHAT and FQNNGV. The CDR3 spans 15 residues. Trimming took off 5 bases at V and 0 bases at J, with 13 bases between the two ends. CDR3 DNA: TGTGCCAGCAGCCTCCGGGGGGCATACCAAGAGACCCAGTACTTC. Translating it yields CASSLRGAYQETQYF.

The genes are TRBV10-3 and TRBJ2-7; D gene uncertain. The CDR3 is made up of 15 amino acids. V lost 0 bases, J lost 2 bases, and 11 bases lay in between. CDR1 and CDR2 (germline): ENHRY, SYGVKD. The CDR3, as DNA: TGTGCCATCAGTGAGTCGAGTAACCGGGCCTACGAGCAGTACTTC. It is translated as CAISESSNRAYEQYF.

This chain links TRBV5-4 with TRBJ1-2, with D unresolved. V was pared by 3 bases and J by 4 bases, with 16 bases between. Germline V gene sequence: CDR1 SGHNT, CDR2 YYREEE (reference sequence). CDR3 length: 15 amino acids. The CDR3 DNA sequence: TGTGCCAGCAGCTCTAATCTCCGGGAGAGCTATGGCTACACCTTC. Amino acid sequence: CASSSNLRESYGYTF.

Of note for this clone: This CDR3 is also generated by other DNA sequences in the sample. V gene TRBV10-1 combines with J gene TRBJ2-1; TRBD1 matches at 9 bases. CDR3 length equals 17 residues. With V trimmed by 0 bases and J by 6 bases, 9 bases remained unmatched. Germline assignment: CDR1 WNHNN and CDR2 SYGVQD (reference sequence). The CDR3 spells CASSESTPGTGFNEQFF. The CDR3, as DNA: TGCGCCAGCAGTGAGTCGACCCCCGGGACAGGGTTCAATGAGCAGTTCTTC.

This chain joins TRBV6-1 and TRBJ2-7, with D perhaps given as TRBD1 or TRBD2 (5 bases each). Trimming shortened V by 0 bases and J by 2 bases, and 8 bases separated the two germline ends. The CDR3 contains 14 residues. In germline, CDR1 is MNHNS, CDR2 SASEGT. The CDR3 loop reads CASSEAGDPYEQYF. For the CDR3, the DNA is TGTGCCAGCAGTGAAGCTGGGGACCCCTACGAGCAGTACTTC.

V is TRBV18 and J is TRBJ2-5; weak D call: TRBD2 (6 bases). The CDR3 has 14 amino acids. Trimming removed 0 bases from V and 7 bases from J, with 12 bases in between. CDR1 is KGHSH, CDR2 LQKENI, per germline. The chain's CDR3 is CASSPPTDYGTQYF. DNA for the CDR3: TGTGCCAGCTCACCACCGACGGACTACGGGACCCAGTACTTC.

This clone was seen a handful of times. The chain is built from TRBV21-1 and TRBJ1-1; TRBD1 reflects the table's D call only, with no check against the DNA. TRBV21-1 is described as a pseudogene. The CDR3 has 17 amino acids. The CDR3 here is CASSPPRTGDANTEAFF. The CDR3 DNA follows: TGTGCCAGCAGCCCACCGCGGACAGGAGACGCGAACACTGAAGCTTTCTTT.

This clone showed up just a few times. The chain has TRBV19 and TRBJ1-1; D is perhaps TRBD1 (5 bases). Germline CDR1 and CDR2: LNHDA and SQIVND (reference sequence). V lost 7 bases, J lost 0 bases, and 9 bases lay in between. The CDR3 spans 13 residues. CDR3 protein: CASTKTVNTEAFF. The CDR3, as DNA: TGTGCCAGTACCAAGACAGTGAACACTGAAGCTTTCTTT.

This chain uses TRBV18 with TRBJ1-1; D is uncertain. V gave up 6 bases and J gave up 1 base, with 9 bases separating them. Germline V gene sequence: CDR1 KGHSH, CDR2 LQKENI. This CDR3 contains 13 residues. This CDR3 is CASSLSKNTEAFF. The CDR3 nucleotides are TGTGCCAGCTCTCTCTCAAAGAACACTGAAGCTTTCTTT.

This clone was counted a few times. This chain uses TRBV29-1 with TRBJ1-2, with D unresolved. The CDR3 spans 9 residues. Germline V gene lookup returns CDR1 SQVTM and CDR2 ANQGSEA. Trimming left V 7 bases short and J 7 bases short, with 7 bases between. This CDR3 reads CSAGPGYTF. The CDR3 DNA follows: TGCAGCGCTGGCCCTGGCTACACCTTC.

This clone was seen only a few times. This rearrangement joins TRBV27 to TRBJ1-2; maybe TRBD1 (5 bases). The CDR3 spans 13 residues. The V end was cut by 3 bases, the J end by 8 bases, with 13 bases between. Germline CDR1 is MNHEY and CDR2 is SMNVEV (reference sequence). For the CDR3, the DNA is TGTGCCAGCAGTTTGGGGCAGGTAGGGGGCTACACCTTC. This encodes CASSLGQVGGYTF.

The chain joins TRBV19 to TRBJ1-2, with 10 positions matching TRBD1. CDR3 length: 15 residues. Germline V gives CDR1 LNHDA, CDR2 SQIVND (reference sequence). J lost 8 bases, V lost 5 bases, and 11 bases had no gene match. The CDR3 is CASSPNRQGALGYTF. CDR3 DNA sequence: TGTGCCAGTAGTCCCAACCGACAGGGGGCCTTGGGCTACACCTTC.

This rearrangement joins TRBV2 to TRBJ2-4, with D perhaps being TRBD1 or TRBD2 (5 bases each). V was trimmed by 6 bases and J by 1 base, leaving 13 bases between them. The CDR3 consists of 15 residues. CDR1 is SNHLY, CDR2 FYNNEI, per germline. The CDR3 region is CASSFQWGAKNIQYF. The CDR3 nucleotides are TGTGCCAGCAGCTTCCAATGGGGGGCCAAAAACATTCAGTACTTC.

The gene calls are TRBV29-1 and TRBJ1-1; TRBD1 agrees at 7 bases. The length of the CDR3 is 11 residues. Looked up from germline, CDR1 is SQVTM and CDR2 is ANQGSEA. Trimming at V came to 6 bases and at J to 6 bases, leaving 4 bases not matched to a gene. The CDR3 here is CSVVTGAEAFF. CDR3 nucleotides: TGCAGCGTAGTAACAGGGGCTGAAGCTTTCTTT.

CDR3 nucleotide sequence: TGTGCCAGCAGCTTAGATGGTAGGGTGACTGAAGCTTTCTTT. It is translated as CASSLDGRVTEAFF. This chain joins TRBV7-9 and TRBJ1-1; D not certain. The CDR3 is made up of 14 amino acids. Looked up from germline, CDR1 is SEHNR and CDR2 is FQNEAQ (reference sequence). V lost 1 base, J lost 5 bases, and 11 bases lay in between.

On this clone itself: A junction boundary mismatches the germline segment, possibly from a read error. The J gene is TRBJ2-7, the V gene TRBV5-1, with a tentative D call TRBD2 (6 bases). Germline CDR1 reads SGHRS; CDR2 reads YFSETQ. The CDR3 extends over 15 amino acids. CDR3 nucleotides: TGTGCCAGCACCATGCTTGTGAGCGGGCGGAACGAGCAGTACTTC. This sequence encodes CASTMLVSGRNEQYF.

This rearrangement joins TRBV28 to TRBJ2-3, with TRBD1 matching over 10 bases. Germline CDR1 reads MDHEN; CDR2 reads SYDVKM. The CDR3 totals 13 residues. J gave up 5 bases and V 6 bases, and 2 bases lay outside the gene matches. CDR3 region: CASRGTGVDTQYF. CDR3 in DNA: TGTGCCAGCAGGGGGACAGGGGTAGATACGCAGTATTTT.

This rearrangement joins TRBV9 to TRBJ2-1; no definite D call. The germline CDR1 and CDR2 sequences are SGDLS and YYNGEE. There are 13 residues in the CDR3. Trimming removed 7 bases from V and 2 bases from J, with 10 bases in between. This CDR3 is CASSPAPYNEQFF. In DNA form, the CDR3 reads TGTGCCAGCTCCCCAGCCCCCTACAATGAGCAGTTCTTC.

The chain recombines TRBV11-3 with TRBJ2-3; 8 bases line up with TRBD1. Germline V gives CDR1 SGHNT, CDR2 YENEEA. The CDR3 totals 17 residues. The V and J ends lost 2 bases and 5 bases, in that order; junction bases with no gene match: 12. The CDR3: CASSLSPAGTGLDTQYF. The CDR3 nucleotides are TGTGCCAGCAGCTTATCCCCGGCAGGGACAGGTCTAGATACGCAGTATTTT. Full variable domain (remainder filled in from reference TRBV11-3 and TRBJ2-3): EAGVVQSPRYKIIEKKQPVAFWCNPISGHNTLYWYLQNLGQGPELLIRYENEEAVDDSQLPKDRFSAERLKGVDSTLKIQPAELGDSAVYLCASSLSPAGTGLDTQYFGPGTRLTVL.

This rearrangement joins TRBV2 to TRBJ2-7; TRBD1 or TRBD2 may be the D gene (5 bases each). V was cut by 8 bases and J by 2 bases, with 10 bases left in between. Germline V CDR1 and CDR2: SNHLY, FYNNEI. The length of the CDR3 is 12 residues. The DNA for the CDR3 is TGTGCCAGCTCGGGACGGGCCTACGAGCAGTACTTC. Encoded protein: CASSGRAYEQYF.

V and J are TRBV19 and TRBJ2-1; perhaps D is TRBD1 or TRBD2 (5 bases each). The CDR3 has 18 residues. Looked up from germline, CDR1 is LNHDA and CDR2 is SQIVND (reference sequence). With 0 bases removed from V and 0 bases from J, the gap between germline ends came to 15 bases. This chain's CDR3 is CASSIDQGTSRSYNEQFF. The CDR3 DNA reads TGTGCCAGTAGTATAGATCAAGGGACCAGTCGCTCCTACAATGAGCAGTTCTTC. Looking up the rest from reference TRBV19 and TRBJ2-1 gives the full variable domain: DGGITQSPKYLFRKEGQNVTLSCEQNLNHDAMYWYRQDPGQGLRLIYYSQIVNDFQKGDIAEGYSVSREKKESFPLTVTSAQKNPTAFYLCASSIDQGTSRSYNEQFFGPGTRLTVL.

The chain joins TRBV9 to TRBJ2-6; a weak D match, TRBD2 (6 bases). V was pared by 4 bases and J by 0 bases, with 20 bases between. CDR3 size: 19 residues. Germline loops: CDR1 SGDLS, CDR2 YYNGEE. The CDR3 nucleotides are TGTGCCAGCAGCCCCTTTTATATAGCGGTGACCTCTGGGGCCAACGTCCTGACTTTC. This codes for CASSPFYIAVTSGANVLTF. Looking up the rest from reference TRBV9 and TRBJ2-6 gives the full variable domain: DSGVTQTPKHLITATGQRVTLRCSPRSGDLSVYWYQQSLDQGLQFLIQYYNGEERAKGNILERFSAQQFPDLHSELNLSSLELGDSALYFCASSPFYIAVTSGANVLTFGAGSRLTVL.

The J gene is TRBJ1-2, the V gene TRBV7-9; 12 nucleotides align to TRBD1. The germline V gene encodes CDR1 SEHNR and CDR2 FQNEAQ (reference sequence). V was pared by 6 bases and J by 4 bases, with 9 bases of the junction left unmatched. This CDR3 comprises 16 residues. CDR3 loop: CASRRVGTGGSYGYTF. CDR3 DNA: TGTGCCAGCAGGAGGGTCGGGACAGGGGGCAGCTATGGCTACACCTTC.

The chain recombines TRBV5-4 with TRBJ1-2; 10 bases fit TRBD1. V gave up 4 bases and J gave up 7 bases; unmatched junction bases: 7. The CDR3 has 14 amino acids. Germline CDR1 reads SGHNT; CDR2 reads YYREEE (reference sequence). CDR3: CASSPGTGEGGYTF. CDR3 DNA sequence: TGTGCCAGCAGCCCTGGGACAGGGGAGGGTGGCTACACCTTC. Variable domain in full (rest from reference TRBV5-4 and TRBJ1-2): ETGVTQSPTHLIKTRGQQVTLRCSSQSGHNTVSWYQQALGQGPQFIFQYYREEENGRGNFPPRFSGLQFPNYSSELNVNALELDDSALYLCASSPGTGEGGYTFGSGTRLTVV.

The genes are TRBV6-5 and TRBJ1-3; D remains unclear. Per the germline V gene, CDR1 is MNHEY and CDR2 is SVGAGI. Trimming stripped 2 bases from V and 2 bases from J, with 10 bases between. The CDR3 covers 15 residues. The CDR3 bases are TGTGCCAGCAGTTACGACCGGGCGGCTGGAAACACCATATATTTT. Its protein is CASSYDRAAGNTIYF.